This T cell receptor beta chain was documented in a study of blood T cell repertoires in COVID-19. Across the study: The study drew acute and convalescent COVID-19 samples from the United States, Italy and Spain. PBMCs, B-cell-depleted T cells, or T cells were the source of the cDNA or gDNA that made up the material.

This CDR3 is 14 amino acids long. Germline lookup yields CDR1 LGHDT and CDR2 YNNKEL (reference sequence). Trimming cost V 4 bases and J 4 bases; bases outside gene matches: 7. Under the authors' procedure: Amplification from reference gene primers served as the basis for estimated nucleated cell counts. Method: immunoSEQ multiplex PCR; TCRdb's copy keeps in-frame clones and lacks some. For V, J and clone size, that table is used; D and trimming come from the DNA. The sample records some 240,000 clones, 89% being singletons. Sequencing used peripheral blood. The TCR was taken from a man between 60 and 70 years old who had recovered from COVID-19. The chain has TRBV3-1 (or the pseudogene TRBV3-2) and TRBJ2-7, with TRBD1 matching 7 bases. The CDR3 is CASSLVGQAYEQYF. The DNA for the CDR3 is TGTGCCAGCAGCCTTGTCGGACAGGCATACGAGCAGTACTTC.